This record covers a single T cell receptor (beta chain). Its specificity is not known. Profiled with immunoSEQ multiplex PCR; TCRdb holds only in-frame clones, not every one. Of around 150,000 clones in the sample, roughly 85% were seen once. Germline assignment: CDR1 KGHSH and CDR2 LQKENI. V trimming: 1 base; J trimming: 0 bases; junction bases outside the gene matches: 5. This CDR3 has 16 residues. These data come from a study of T cell responses to AZD1222 COVID-19 vaccine. Study-wide results and limits: There were repertoire samples only from the period after the peak T cell response. Females made up more of the donors, who were largely white British, and clonal diversity may have come out too low. Spike-specific TCR depth and breadth grew after two AZD1222 doses.

The chain couples TRBV18 to TRBJ1-2; 7 bases match TRBD1. The source was peripheral blood, collected 28 days after the second dose of the MenACWY control vaccine. The source of this sequence is an adult who received the MenACWY meningococcal vaccine as a control. Written as DNA, the CDR3 is TGTGCCAGCTCACCACGGGAGGACAGGTCTAACTATGGCTACACCTTC. Translation gives CASSPREDRSNYGYTF.